Listed here is a single T cell receptor beta chain. What it binds is not known. TCRdb called the reads again in MiXCR, with one record for every CDR3 protein. The table lists about 530,000 distinct CDR3 sequences, about 25% of them singletons. The data stem from a study of T cell repertoires in cytomegalovirus infection. Study-level background: Public TCR beta signatures were indicative of both CMV infection and a matching HLA type.

General study results and limits: What dominated the ex vivo response were HLA-C-restricted CMV-specific TCR beta clonotypes. Cumulative frequency of public TCR beta families picked out carriers of CMV plus the relevant HLA.

The germline gives CDR1 ENHRY, CDR2 SYGVKD. The CDR3 sequence is 15 residues long. The V end lost 6 bases, the J end lost 7 bases, and 22 bases lay between the germline ends. The receptor was isolated from a human donor in good health (CMV status not recorded). Some clones in this sample may be carry-over from other donors' samples. The sample was PBMCs. The J gene is TRBJ2-7, the V gene TRBV10-3, with a possible D match to TRBD1 (5 bases). Here the CDR3 reads CAIRETLTGNREQYF. The DNA for the CDR3 is TGTGCCATCAGAGAGACACTTACAGGAAACCGAGAGCAGTACTTC.